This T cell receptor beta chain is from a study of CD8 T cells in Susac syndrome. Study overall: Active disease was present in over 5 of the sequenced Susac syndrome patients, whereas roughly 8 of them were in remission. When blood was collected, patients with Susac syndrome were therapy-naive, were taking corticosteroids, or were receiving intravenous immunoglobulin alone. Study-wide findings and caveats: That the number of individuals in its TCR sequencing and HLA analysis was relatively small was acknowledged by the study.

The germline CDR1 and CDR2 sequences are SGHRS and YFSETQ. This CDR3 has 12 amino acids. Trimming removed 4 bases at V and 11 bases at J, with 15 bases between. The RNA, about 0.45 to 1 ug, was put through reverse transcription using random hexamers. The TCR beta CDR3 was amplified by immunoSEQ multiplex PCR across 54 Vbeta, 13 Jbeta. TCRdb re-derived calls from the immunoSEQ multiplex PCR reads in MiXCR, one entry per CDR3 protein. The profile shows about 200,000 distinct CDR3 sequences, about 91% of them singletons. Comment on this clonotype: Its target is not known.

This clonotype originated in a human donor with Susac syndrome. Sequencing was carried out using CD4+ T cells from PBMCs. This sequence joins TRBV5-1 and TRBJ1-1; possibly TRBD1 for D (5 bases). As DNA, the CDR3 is TGCGCCAGCAGCCTGGGACTATTTAATGCTTTCTTT. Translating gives CASSLGLFNAFF.